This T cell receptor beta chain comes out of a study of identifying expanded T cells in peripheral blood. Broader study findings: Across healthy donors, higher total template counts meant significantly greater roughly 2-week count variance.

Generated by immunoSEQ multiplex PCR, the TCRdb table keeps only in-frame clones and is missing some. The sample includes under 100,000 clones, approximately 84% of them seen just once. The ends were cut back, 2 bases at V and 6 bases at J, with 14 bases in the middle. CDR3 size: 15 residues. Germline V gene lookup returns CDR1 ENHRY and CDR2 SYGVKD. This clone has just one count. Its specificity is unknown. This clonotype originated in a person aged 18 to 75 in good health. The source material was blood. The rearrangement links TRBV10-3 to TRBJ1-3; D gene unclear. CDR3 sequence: CAISEEGYASNTIYF. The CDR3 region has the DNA TGTGCCATCAGTGAGGAAGGGTACGCTTCAAACACCATATATTTT.